Only one count was recorded for the clone carrying this T cell receptor (beta chain). Its antigen is unidentified. PBMCs were stained for CD3, CD4 and CD8, and CD4+ and CD8+ T cells were sorted. The source of the sample is a study of CD8+ T cells in alopecia areata. About the research overall: Treated patients were given oral tofacitinib, which was dosed at 5 to 10 mg twice daily.

Extracted RNA was reverse transcribed into cDNA, the sequencing template. The repertoire was sequenced with immunoSEQ multiplex PCR; TCRdb's copy has only in-frame clones and lacks some. This table holds about 160,000 clones, over 70% found once. With V trimmed by 0 bases and J by 5 bases, 6 bases remained unmatched. CDR1 and CDR2 from the germline V gene are SGDLS and YYNGEE. CDR3 length: 15 amino acids. Study-wide findings and caveats: Normal skin's resident alphabeta T cells are also sequenced in scalp samples.

J is TRBJ2-7 and V is TRBV9; 9 bases match TRBD2. The material was CD8+ T cells sorted from blood, obtained at week 0. This receptor was identified in a human donor with alopecia areata. The CDR3 DNA reads as TGTGCCAGCAGCGTAGAGGCGGGAGGGCCCCACGAGCAGTACTTC. Protein: CASSVEAGGPHEQYF. The whole variable domain, filled in from reference TRBV9 and TRBJ2-7, reads DSGVTQTPKHLITATGQRVTLRCSPRSGDLSVYWYQQSLDQGLQFLIQYYNGEERAKGNILERFSAQQFPDLHSELNLSSLELGDSALYFCASSVEAGGPHEQYFGPGTRLTVT.